The 9 T cell receptor beta chains presented below share a single source sample, sequenced in a study of T cell responses to AZD1222 COVID-19 vaccine. The method was immunoSEQ multiplex PCR; TCRdb's version includes in-frame clones alone and lacks a portion of them. The profile shows tens of thousands of clones, more than 75% of them singletons. The sample here was peripheral blood, taken 28 days after the second AZD1222 dose. The receptors stem from an adult who received the AZD1222 COVID-19 vaccine.

This chain uses TRBV9 with TRBJ2-1, with 14 positions matching TRBD2. Germline lookup yields CDR1 SGDLS and CDR2 YYNGEE. V trimming: 0 bases; J trimming: 2 bases; junction bases outside the gene matches: 7. The CDR3 length is 19 residues. The CDR3 DNA reads TGTGCCAGCAGCGTAGTGGGACTAGCGGGGGAAGGGGCCTACAATGAGCAGTTCTTC. Protein: CASSVVGLAGEGAYNEQFF.

The chain has TRBV3-1 (or the pseudogene TRBV3-2) and TRBJ2-7; TRBD2 is a possible D gene (5 bases). The germline CDR1 and CDR2 sequences are LGHDT and YNNKEL (reference sequence). CDR3 length: 14 amino acids. V was cut by 1 base and J by 3 bases, with 10 bases left in between. CDR3 protein: CASSQVPGNYEQYF. In DNA form, the CDR3 reads TGTGCCAGCAGCCAAGTGCCGGGAAACTACGAGCAGTACTTC.

The CDR3, as DNA: TGTGCCACCAGTGTCCCGGGGGGAAATGAGCAGTTCTTC. It codes for CATSVPGGNEQFF. This rearrangement joins TRBV24-1 to TRBJ2-1, with TRBD2 matching over 7 bases. This CDR3 is built from 13 residues. Trimming at V came to 5 bases and at J to 7 bases, leaving 4 bases not matched to a gene. Germline V CDR1 and CDR2: KGHDR, SFDVKD.

The V and J genes are TRBV5-4 and TRBJ1-2, with 12 positions matching TRBD1. Trimming at V came to 2 bases and at J to 6 bases, leaving 5 bases not matched to a gene. The CDR3 sequence is 15 residues long. Germline V CDR1 and CDR2: SGHNT, YYREEE (reference sequence). The CDR3 is CASSFSGTGGHGYTF. Written as DNA, the CDR3 is TGTGCCAGCAGCTTCTCCGGGACAGGGGGCCATGGCTACACCTTC.

The CDR3 nucleotides are TGTGCCAGCAGTTTATCAGTTACCCGGGAAGCTTTCTTT. Translation: CASSLSVTREAFF. The chain uses TRBV27 and TRBJ1-1, with D unclear. Germline CDR1 and CDR2: MNHEY and SMNVEV (reference sequence). Trimming cost V 0 bases and J 8 bases, with 10 bases left between them. This CDR3 spans 13 amino acids.

The chain combines TRBV6-2 or TRBV6-3 with TRBJ1-6; D is ambiguous. The V end was cut by 6 bases, the J end by 9 bases, with 9 bases between. The V gene's germline CDR1 is MNHEY and CDR2 SVGEGT. The CDR3 consists of 12 residues. CDR3 residues: CASSSTGSPLHF. DNA of the CDR3: TGTGCCAGCAGCTCTACGGGTTCACCCCTCCACTTT.

The chain is built from TRBV11-2 and TRBJ2-5; D is unresolved. Germline CDR1 SGHAT, CDR2 FQNNGV. The CDR3 contains 17 residues. The V end lost 2 bases, the J end lost 2 bases, and 18 bases lay between the germline ends. This CDR3 is CASSLSEVVVLQETQYF. The CDR3 DNA reads TGTGCCAGCAGCTTAAGTGAGGTGGTAGTCTTGCAAGAGACCCAGTACTTC.

The chain carries TRBV19 and TRBJ2-2; the D call may be TRBD1 or TRBD2 (5 bases each). V was trimmed by 2 bases and J by 3 bases, leaving 13 bases between them. CDR1 LNHDA and CDR2 SQIVND come from the germline V gene (reference sequence). The CDR3 is made up of 16 amino acids. The CDR3, as DNA: TGTGCCAGTAGTATACTGGGGACGGGCGACACCGGGGAGCTGTTTTTT. Translated, it gives CASSILGTGDTGELFF.

The J gene is TRBJ1-2, the V gene TRBV6-2 or TRBV6-3; no definite D call. Germline-derived CDR1 and CDR2 are MNHEY and SVGEGT. Deletions cut 2 bases from V and 4 bases from J, with 5 bases between. The CDR3 length is 12 residues. The CDR3 is CASSYDIYGYTF. The CDR3 region has the DNA TGTGCCAGCAGTTACGACATCTATGGCTACACCTTC.